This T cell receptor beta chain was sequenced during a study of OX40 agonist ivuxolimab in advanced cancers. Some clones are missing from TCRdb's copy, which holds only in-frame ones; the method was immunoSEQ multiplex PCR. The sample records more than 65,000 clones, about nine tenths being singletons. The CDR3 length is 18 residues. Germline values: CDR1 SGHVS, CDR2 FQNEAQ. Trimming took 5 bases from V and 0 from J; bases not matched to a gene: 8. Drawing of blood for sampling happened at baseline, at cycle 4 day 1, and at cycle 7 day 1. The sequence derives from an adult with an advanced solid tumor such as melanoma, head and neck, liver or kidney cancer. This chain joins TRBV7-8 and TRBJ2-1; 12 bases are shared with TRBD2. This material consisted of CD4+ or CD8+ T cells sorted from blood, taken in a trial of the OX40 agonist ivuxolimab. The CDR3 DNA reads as TGTGCCAGCAGCCCCTACCTAGCGGGGGGGCCCTCCTACAATGAGCAGTTCTTC. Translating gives CASSPYLAGGPSYNEQFF.